This T cell receptor beta chain originates from a study of response to subunit inactivated influenza vaccine. Between the trimmed V and J ends, which lost 4 bases and 5 bases, there was a span of 11 bases. This CDR3 is built from 14 residues. CDR1 is MNHEY and CDR2 is SVGEGT in the germline V gene. This clonotype was detected a few times. Via MiXCR, TCRdb re-called the RT-PCR reads, giving one row per CDR3 protein. The sample records 430,000 or so distinct CDR3 sequences, approximately 11% being singletons. This sequence originates from a man aged 50 to 59 who received an inactivated influenza vaccine. Sequencing used PBMCs from blood, obtained 45 days after vaccination. The rearrangement uses TRBV6-2 or TRBV6-3 and TRBJ2-2, with D unclear. The CDR3 coding sequence is TGTGCCAGCAGTTGGGTCTCCTCAACCGGGGAGCTGTTTTTT. It specifies CASSWVSSTGELFF.